The 23 T cell receptor beta chains in this list originate from one sample, sequenced in a study of T cell changes during pregnancy in multiple sclerosis. Sequencing was performed with immunoSEQ multiplex PCR; in TCRdb, only in-frame clones are kept and a portion is missing. The sample holds about 44,000 clones; 96% are singletons and the top ten take about 0.92%. This sample comprised peripheral blood, obtained in the second trimester of pregnancy. The receptors shown here come from a female donor with multiple sclerosis, enrolled in a pregnancy study.

The sample holds one count of this clone. The chain employs TRBV7-2 and TRBJ1-5, with TRBD1 matching over 7 bases. Germline values: CDR1 SGHTA, CDR2 FQGNSA. The CDR3 has 18 amino acids. V dropped 2 bases and J dropped 7; count of bases not matched to a gene: 17. CDR3 amino acids: CASSLRAATYTGEQPQHF. CDR3 bases: TGTGCCAGCAGCTTAAGAGCAGCTACCTACACAGGGGAACAGCCCCAGCATTTT.

The rearrangement links TRBV18 to TRBJ2-7; possibly TRBD2 for D (5 bases). CDR3 size: 15 residues. V was cut by 0 bases and J by 2 bases, with 11 bases left in between. Per germline, CDR1 KGHSH and CDR2 LQKENI. In DNA, the CDR3 is TGTGCCAGCTCACCACCCGGGGTTGGGCCCTACGAGCAGTACTTC. Amino acids: CASSPPGVGPYEQYF.

CDR3 sequence reads: CATSRKTGTGGYEQYF. The CDR3, as DNA: TGTGCCACCAGCAGAAAAACCGGGACAGGGGGTTACGAGCAGTACTTC. The chain couples TRBV15 to TRBJ2-7, with 11 bases lining up with TRBD1. Germline lookup yields CDR1 LNHNV and CDR2 YYDKDF (reference sequence). V was pared by 2 bases and J by 4 bases, with 7 bases of the junction left unmatched. This CDR3 comprises 16 residues. Filled out from reference TRBV15 and TRBJ2-7, the complete variable domain reads DAMVIQNPRYQVTQFGKPVTLSCSQTLNHNVMYWYQQKSSQAPKLLFHYYDKDFNNEADTPDNFQSRRPNTSFCFLDIRSPGLGDTAMYLCATSRKTGTGGYEQYFGPGTRLTVT.

The chain joins TRBV5-1 to TRBJ2-7; 10 nucleotides align to TRBD2. V dropped 2 bases and J dropped 2; count of bases not matched to a gene: 1. The CDR3 has 14 amino acids. Germline-derived CDR1 and CDR2 are SGHRS and YFSETQ. The DNA for the CDR3 is TGCGCCAGCAGCTTAAGCGGGGGGGCCTACGAGCAGTACTTC. As protein: CASSLSGGAYEQYF.

The rearrangement joins TRBV2 to TRBJ2-7, with D maybe TRBD1 (5 bases). The germline V gene encodes CDR1 SNHLY and CDR2 FYNNEI. Trimming stripped 6 bases from V and 2 bases from J, with 8 bases between. The CDR3 runs 12 residues. CDR3 DNA sequence: TGTGCCAGCAGAAGACAGCCCTACGAGCAGTACTTC. It encodes CASRRQPYEQYF.

This chain uses TRBV10-3 with TRBJ2-7; weak D call: TRBD2 (6 bases). Per the germline V gene, CDR1 is ENHRY and CDR2 is SYGVKD. Trimming removed 4 bases from V and 0 bases from J, with 10 bases in between. The CDR3 is made up of 14 amino acids. The DNA for the CDR3 is TGTGCCATCAGTGCGAGCGGGCCCTCCTACGAGCAGTACTTC. This sequence encodes CAISASGPSYEQYF.

The chain is built from TRBV10-2 and TRBJ1-1; D may be TRBD1 (5 bases). Germline loops: CDR1 WSHSY, CDR2 SAAADI. V gave up 2 bases and J gave up 5 bases, with 15 bases separating them. The CDR3 runs to 15 residues. CDR3 bases: TGCGCCAGCAGTGAGCCTCCCGGCCGGGGGACTGAAGCTTTCTTT. Its translation: CASSEPPGRGTEAFF.

This sequence joins TRBV5-1 and TRBJ2-5, with a tentative D call TRBD2 (7 bases). Germline V gene data show CDR1 as SGHRS and CDR2 as YFSETQ. The V gene lost 1 base and the J gene lost 7 bases, with 23 bases spanning the gap. CDR3 size: 17 residues. The CDR3 region is CASSLMGGRGPDGTQYF. The CDR3 bases are TGCGCCAGCAGCTTGATGGGGGGGCGGGGCCCGGACGGGACCCAGTACTTC.

The J gene is TRBJ1-4, the V gene TRBV18, with 7 bases lining up with TRBD1. J lost 7 bases, V lost 3 bases, and 8 bases had no gene match. Germline values: CDR1 KGHSH, CDR2 LQKENI. The CDR3 runs 15 residues. DNA for the CDR3: TGTGCCAGCTCACCTCGACAGGGCCGCGGTGAAAAACTGTTTTTT. This gives the protein CASSPRQGRGEKLFF.

This chain connects TRBV4-3 to TRBJ2-3; tentatively, D is TRBD1 (5 bases). Trimming removed 1 base at V and 4 bases at J, with 6 bases between. The CDR3 is 13 amino acids. Germline-derived CDR1 and CDR2 are LGHNA and YSLEER. CDR3 bases: TGCGCCAGCAGCCAAGGGGGCCCAGATACGCAGTATTTT. It encodes CASSQGGPDTQYF.

The V call is TRBV5-1, the J call TRBJ2-2; TRBD2 matches at 15 bases. Germline loops: CDR1 SGHRS, CDR2 YFSETQ. CDR3 length: 18 residues. The ends lost 3 bases at V and 2 bases at J; junction bases unmatched: 5. CDR3 sequence (DNA): TGCGCCAGCAGCTCGGGACTAGCGGGGGGTAGAAACACCGGGGAGCTGTTTTTT. Residues: CASSSGLAGGRNTGELFF.

The chain uses TRBV7-9 and TRBJ2-2; no clear D. The V gene lost 1 base and the J gene lost 2 bases, with 8 bases spanning the gap. This CDR3 spans 15 amino acids. Germline loops: CDR1 SEHNR, CDR2 FQNEAQ (reference sequence). CDR3 sequence reads: CASSLVSVNTGELFF. CDR3 nucleotides: TGTGCCAGCAGCTTAGTCTCTGTTAACACCGGGGAGCTGTTTTTT.

CDR3 in amino acids: CASSTQGAGGTEAFF. CDR3 nucleotide sequence: TGCGCCAGCAGCACTCAGGGGGCCGGGGGCACTGAAGCTTTCTTT. The chain has TRBV5-1 and TRBJ1-1; 8 nucleotides align to TRBD1. Germline CDR1 is SGHRS and CDR2 is YFSETQ. V gave up 4 bases and J gave up 4 bases; unmatched junction bases: 9. This CDR3 comprises 15 residues.

The chain links TRBV28 to TRBJ1-2; TRBD1 matches at 8 bases. The CDR3 sequence is 15 residues long. CDR1 is MDHEN, CDR2 SYDVKM, per germline. V shed 2 bases, J shed 4 bases, and the junction held 6 bases outside the gene matches. The CDR3 DNA reads as TGTGCCAGCAGTTTAGGGGGTACAGGGGGCTATGGCTACACCTTC. Its protein is CASSLGGTGGYGYTF.

The chain recombines TRBV4-1 with TRBJ2-1; D unresolved. V lost 4 bases to trimming and J lost 7 bases, with 8 bases between them. From germline, CDR1 is MGHRA and CDR2 YSYEKL. This CDR3 spans 12 amino acids. In DNA form, the CDR3 reads TGCGCCAGCAGCCCATACGGGAATGAGCAGTTCTTC. Residues: CASSPYGNEQFF.

The chain uses TRBV7-7 and TRBJ2-1; 7 bases line up with TRBD2. Germline loops: CDR1 SSHAT, CDR2 FNYEAQ (reference sequence). Unmatched junction bases numbered 11, after V lost 5 bases and J lost 7 bases. The CDR3 totals 15 residues. The CDR3 sequence is CASSARAGARNEQFF. CDR3 sequence (DNA): TGTGCCAGCAGCGCGCGGGCGGGAGCGAGGAATGAGCAGTTCTTC. Looking up the rest from reference TRBV7-7 and TRBJ2-1 gives the full variable domain: GAGVSQSPRYKVTKRGQDVTLRCDPISSHATLYWYQQALGQGPEFLTYFNYEAQPDKSGLPSDRFSAERPEGSISTLTIQRTEQRDSAMYRCASSARAGARNEQFFGPGTRLTVL.

This clone was recorded only once. V and J are TRBV7-9 and TRBJ1-5; D is unresolved. CDR1 and CDR2 (germline): SEHNR, FQNEAQ (reference sequence). V shed 1 base and J shed 3 bases, with 7 bases lying between them. The CDR3 covers 14 residues. In DNA form, the CDR3 reads TGTGCCAGCAGCTTAGGAGGGCCCAATCAGCCCCAGCATTTT. This gives the protein CASSLGGPNQPQHF.

This clone was found once. The chain has TRBV5-1 and TRBJ1-1; D not certain. Germline CDR1 reads SGHRS; CDR2 reads YFSETQ. CDR3 length equals 13 residues. V lost 0 bases and J 1 base, leaving 4 bases between the germline ends. The CDR3 DNA follows: TGCGCCAGCAGCTTGGGGGCGAACACTGAAGCTTTCTTT. Protein product: CASSLGANTEAFF.

This chain connects TRBV6-1 to TRBJ1-4, with D possibly matching TRBD1 (6 bases). V was clipped by 4 bases and J by 0 bases, with 9 bases between them. CDR3 length: 15 amino acids. The V gene's germline CDR1 is MNHNS and CDR2 SASEGT. CDR3 DNA sequence: TGTGCCAGCAGTGGGGGGCCTGCAACTAATGAAAAACTGTTTTTT. Its translation: CASSGGPATNEKLFF.

The chain is built from TRBV19 and TRBJ1-2; TRBD1 agrees at 8 bases. This CDR3 spans 14 amino acids. Germline V lookup: CDR1 LNHDA, CDR2 SQIVND (reference sequence). Germline trimming cut 5 bases from V and 0 bases from J; bases unmatched to any gene: 2. The CDR3 region is CASSPDRANYGYTF. The DNA of the CDR3 is TGTGCCAGTAGTCCGGACAGGGCTAACTATGGCTACACCTTC.

J is TRBJ2-3 and V is TRBV27, with 10 bases aligning to TRBD1. The V and J ends lost 8 bases and 5 bases, in that order; junction bases with no gene match: 13. This CDR3 is 16 amino acids long. Germline loops: CDR1 MNHEY, CDR2 SMNVEV (reference sequence). The CDR3 is CASRLAGTGVKDTQYF. The CDR3 DNA reads TGTGCCAGCCGCCTCGCCGGGACAGGGGTTAAAGATACGCAGTATTTT.

The chain links TRBV7-9 to TRBJ2-1; D ambiguous. CDR3 length: 14 amino acids. CDR1 is SEHNR and CDR2 is FQNEAQ in the germline V gene (reference sequence). V was pared by 1 base and J by 3 bases, with 7 bases between. CDR3 loop: CASSLGQIYNEQFF. The CDR3 DNA reads TGTGCCAGCAGCTTAGGGCAGATCTACAATGAGCAGTTCTTC.

This chain links TRBV7-2 with TRBJ2-5, with D perhaps matching TRBD2 (5 bases). V lost 0 bases, J lost 9 bases, and 11 bases lay in between. This CDR3 comprises 13 residues. The V gene's germline CDR1 is SGHTA and CDR2 FQGNSA. The CDR3 protein is CASSLAGSGAQYF. The CDR3 bases are TGTGCCAGCAGCTTAGCAGGTTCCGGGGCCCAGTACTTC. Supplemented by reference TRBV7-2 and TRBJ2-5, the full variable domain reads GAGVSQSPSNKVTEKGKDVELRCDPISGHTALYWYRQSLGQGLEFLIYFQGNSAPDKSGLPSDRFSAERTGGSVSTLTIQRTQQEDSAVYLCASSLAGSGAQYFGPGTRLLVL.